Each of the 7 T cell receptor beta chains below was sequenced from the same sample in a study of blood T cell repertoires in COVID-19. Only in-frame clones appear in the TCRdb table, and some are missing; sequencing was by immunoSEQ multiplex PCR. The table shows 250,000 to 300,000 clones, with under 90% occurring only once. The sequenced material came from PBMCs or T cells enriched from blood (not recorded which). Receptors were obtained from a woman between 50 and 59 years old who had been exposed to COVID-19.

J is TRBJ1-2 and V is TRBV29-1, with 8 nucleotides matching TRBD1. The V and J ends lost 1 base and 4 bases, in that order; junction bases with no gene match: 8. The CDR3 runs 15 residues. Germline V gives CDR1 SQVTM, CDR2 ANQGSEA. The CDR3 loop reads CSVEAPGQVFYGYTF. The CDR3 coding sequence is TGCAGCGTTGAAGCCCCGGGACAGGTATTCTATGGCTACACCTTC.

The chain links TRBV5-1 to TRBJ1-3; D uncertain. Trimming took 2 bases from V and 2 from J, leaving 8 bases between them. CDR1 is SGHRS and CDR2 is YFSETQ in the germline V gene. The CDR3 is made up of 14 amino acids. The CDR3: CASSLSLTGNTIYF. CDR3 bases: TGCGCCAGCAGCTTATCACTTACTGGAAACACCATATATTTT.

The rearrangement uses TRBV19 and TRBJ1-5, with TRBD1 matching 7 bases. CDR3 size: 16 residues. CDR1 LNHDA and CDR2 SQIVND come from the germline V gene (reference sequence). V lost 6 bases and J lost 6; bases outside the gene matches: 14. Written as DNA, the CDR3 is TGTGCCAGTAGCTTGATGTCTCAGGGGGTGAGTCAGCCCCAGCATTTT. This gives the protein CASSLMSQGVSQPQHF.

This clone came up once. This CDR3 is CASSQAGTGNEKLFF. As DNA, the CDR3 is TGCGCCAGCAGCCAGGCCGGGACAGGAAATGAAAAACTGTTTTTT. This chain uses TRBV4-1 with TRBJ1-4, with 8 bases matching TRBD1. The CDR3 has 15 amino acids. V was clipped by 3 bases and J by 5 bases; unmatched bases: 5. Looked up from germline, CDR1 is MGHRA and CDR2 is YSYEKL.

The chain employs TRBV7-9 and TRBJ1-2, with TRBD1 as a possible D gene (5 bases). Trimming shortened V by 5 bases and J by 6 bases, and 16 bases separated the two germline ends. CDR3 length equals 14 residues. CDR1 SEHNR and CDR2 FQNEAQ come from the germline V gene (reference sequence). CDR3 protein: CASSPWGVIDGYTF. The DNA for the CDR3 is TGTGCCAGCAGCCCCTGGGGGGTCATCGATGGCTACACCTTC. Supplemented by reference TRBV7-9 and TRBJ1-2, the full variable domain reads DTGVSQNPRHKITKRGQNVTFRCDPISEHNRLYWYRQTLGQGPEFLTYFQNEAQLEKSRLLSDRFSAERPKGSFSTLEIQRTEQGDSAMYLCASSPWGVIDGYTFGSGTRLTVV.

The rearrangement uses TRBV6-5 and TRBJ2-2; D is unresolved. The CDR3 loop spans 14 amino acids. V lost 5 bases to trimming and J lost 1 base, with 8 bases between them. Germline-derived CDR1 and CDR2 are MNHEY and SVGAGI. The chain's CDR3 is CASSPSGNTGELFF. As DNA, the CDR3 is TGTGCCAGCAGTCCGTCGGGGAACACCGGGGAGCTGTTTTTT.

The CDR3 loop is CASSLGAGLTNYGYTF. The CDR3 DNA reads TGTGCCAGCAGCTTAGGAGCGGGACTCACTAACTATGGCTACACCTTC. This chain joins TRBV7-9 and TRBJ1-2, with a tentative D call TRBD1 (5 bases). The germline CDR1 and CDR2 sequences are SEHNR and FQNEAQ (reference sequence). Between the trimmed V and J ends, which lost 1 base and 0 bases, there was a span of 12 bases. This CDR3 spans 16 amino acids.